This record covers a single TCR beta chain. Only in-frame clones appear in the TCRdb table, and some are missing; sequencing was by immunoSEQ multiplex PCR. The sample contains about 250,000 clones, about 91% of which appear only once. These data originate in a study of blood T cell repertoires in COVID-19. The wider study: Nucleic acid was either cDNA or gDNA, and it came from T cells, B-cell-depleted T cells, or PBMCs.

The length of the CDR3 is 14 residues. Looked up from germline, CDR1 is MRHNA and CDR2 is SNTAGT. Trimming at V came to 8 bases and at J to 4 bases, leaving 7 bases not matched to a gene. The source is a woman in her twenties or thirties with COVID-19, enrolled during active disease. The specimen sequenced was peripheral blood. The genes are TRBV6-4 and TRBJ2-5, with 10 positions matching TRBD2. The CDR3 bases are TGTGCCAGCCACCAGCGGGGGGGGCTAGAGACCCAGTACTTC. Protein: CASHQRGGLETQYF.